These T cell receptor beta chains were read from a single sample in a study of OX40 agonist ivuxolimab in advanced cancers. Assay used: immunoSEQ multiplex PCR; TCRdb lists only in-frame clones, some missing. The repertoire holds 30,000 to 35,000 clones, with 81% as singletons. The input for sequencing was CD4+ or CD8+ T cells sorted from blood, taken in a trial of the OX40 agonist ivuxolimab. The receptors originated from an adult with an advanced solid tumor such as melanoma, head and neck, liver or kidney cancer. CDR3s include the opening cysteine and the closing phenylalanine or tryptophan. D genes are given only for firm matches. Size values are once, few and many counts, or a class for expanded clones, and some rows have none.

v_call: TRBV5-1
j_call: TRBJ1-6
d_call: TRBD1
clone_size: NA
cdr3_nt: TGCGCCAGCAGCAGTGGACAGGGAGGTTCACCCCTCCACTTT
cdr3_aa: CASSSGQGGSPLHF

v_call: TRBV15
j_call: TRBJ1-1
d_call: NA
clone_size: NA
cdr3_nt: TGTGCCACCAGCAGAGGTACGTCCCAAATGAACACTGAAGCTTTCTTT
cdr3_aa: CATSRGTSQMNTEAFF

v_call: TRBV20-1
j_call: TRBJ2-3
d_call: NA
clone_size: NA
cdr3_nt: TGCAGTGCTAGATGGGGGAATACGCAGTATTTT
cdr3_aa: CSARWGNTQYF

v_call: TRBV12-5
j_call: TRBJ2-2
d_call: TRBD2
clone_size: few
cdr3_nt: TGTGCTAGTGGTTTGGTATTTGAGCGGGGAGGAAACACCGGGGAGCTGTTTTTT
cdr3_aa: CASGLVFERGGNTGELFF

v_call: TRBV2
j_call: TRBJ2-1
d_call: TRBD2
clone_size: NA
cdr3_nt: TGTGCCAGCAGTGAACTAGCGGGAGGATCCTACAATGAGCAGTTCTTC
cdr3_aa: CASSELAGGSYNEQFF

v_call: TRBV28
j_call: TRBJ2-7
d_call: TRBD2
clone_size: NA
cdr3_nt: TGTGCCAGCAGTCCAGCGGGGACCTGGGGGCAGTACTTC
cdr3_aa: CASSPAGTWGQYF

v_call: TRBV4-1
j_call: TRBJ2-7
d_call: NA
clone_size: NA
cdr3_nt: TGCGCCAGCAGCCAAGAGAACGGTTTATCTGACGAGCAGTACTTC
cdr3_aa: CASSQENGLSDEQYF

v_call: TRBV11-1
j_call: TRBJ2-7
d_call: TRBD2
clone_size: NA
cdr3_nt: TGTGCCAGCAGCAGACTAGCGGGAGGTACATACGAGCAGTACTTC
cdr3_aa: CASSRLAGGTYEQYF

v_call: TRBV28
j_call: TRBJ1-5
d_call: NA
clone_size: few
cdr3_nt: TGTGCCAGCAGGCCAGTTGGGAGCAATCAGCCCCAGCATTTT
cdr3_aa: CASRPVGSNQPQHF

v_call: TRBV6-1
j_call: TRBJ2-1
d_call: TRBD2
clone_size: NA
cdr3_nt: TGTGCCAGCAGGGCTAGCGGGAGCAGTGAGCAGTTCTTC
cdr3_aa: CASRASGSSEQFF

v_call: TRBV5-6
j_call: TRBJ2-7
d_call: NA
clone_size: NA
cdr3_nt: TGTGCCAGCAGCTTGTATACAGTCTCCTACGAGCAGTACTTC
cdr3_aa: CASSLYTVSYEQYF

v_call: TRBV29-1
j_call: TRBJ2-4
d_call: TRBD1
clone_size: NA
cdr3_nt: TGCAGCGTAGTAGTCGGGGCAGGGGGCTCCAAAAACATTCAGTACTTC
cdr3_aa: CSVVVGAGGSKNIQYF

v_call: TRBV10-3
j_call: TRBJ2-5
d_call: TRBD1
clone_size: NA
cdr3_nt: TGTGCCATCGGGACAGGGAAAGAGACCCAGTACTTC
cdr3_aa: CAIGTGKETQYF

v_call: TRBV7-6
j_call: TRBJ2-7
d_call: NA
clone_size: NA
cdr3_nt: TGTGCCAGCAGCTTAGCGGTAACAGGAGGAGTGCAGTACTTC
cdr3_aa: CASSLAVTGGVQYF

v_call: TRBV5-4
j_call: TRBJ1-1
d_call: NA
clone_size: NA
cdr3_nt: TGTGCCAGCAGCCGGGAGCTAAGGGGGGGCGCTGAAGCTTTCTTT
cdr3_aa: CASSRELRGGAEAFF

v_call: TRBV10-3
j_call: TRBJ2-1
d_call: NA
clone_size: NA
cdr3_nt: TGTGCCATCAGTGAGTCATGGAATGAGCAGTTCTTC
cdr3_aa: CAISESWNEQFF

v_call: TRBV7-2
j_call: TRBJ1-1
d_call: NA
clone_size: NA
cdr3_nt: TGTGCCAGCAGTACCGGGGTAGAAGCTTTCTTT
cdr3_aa: CASSTGVEAFF

v_call: TRBV5-4
j_call: TRBJ2-3
d_call: NA
clone_size: NA
cdr3_nt: TGTGCCAGCAGCCGACATTCCACAGATACGCAGTATTTT
cdr3_aa: CASSRHSTDTQYF

v_call: TRBV15
j_call: TRBJ2-1
d_call: TRBD2
clone_size: few
cdr3_nt: TGTGCCACCAGCAGAGCTGGGCTAGCGGGACGGGATGAGCAGTTCTTC
cdr3_aa: CATSRAGLAGRDEQFF

v_call: TRBV18
j_call: TRBJ2-7
d_call: TRBD2
clone_size: NA
cdr3_nt: TGTGCCAGCTCACCGATACTAGCGGGGCAAGGAGGGAACGAGCAGTACTTC
cdr3_aa: CASSPILAGQGGNEQYF

v_call: TRBV19
j_call: TRBJ2-6
d_call: NA
clone_size: NA
cdr3_nt: TGTGCCAGTAGGCGGTGGGGCGGGGACTCTGGGGCCAACGTCCTGACTTTC
cdr3_aa: CASRRWGGDSGANVLTF

v_call: TRBV11-2
j_call: TRBJ1-1
d_call: NA
clone_size: NA
cdr3_nt: TGTGCCAGCAGGCTCGACATGGCGGGGAACACTGAAGCTTTCTTT
cdr3_aa: CASRLDMAGNTEAFF

v_call: TRBV2
j_call: TRBJ1-5
d_call: TRBD1
clone_size: NA
cdr3_nt: TGTGCCAGCAGATACGGACAGGGCAATCAGCCCCAGCATTTT
cdr3_aa: CASRYGQGNQPQHF

v_call: TRBV4-1
j_call: TRBJ2-3
d_call: NA
clone_size: NA
cdr3_nt: TGCGCCAGCAGCCCGATCGCTGTGGATACGCAGTATTTT
cdr3_aa: CASSPIAVDTQYF

v_call: TRBV5-1
j_call: TRBJ1-1
d_call: TRBD1
clone_size: NA
cdr3_nt: TGCGCCAGCAGCTTAAGGACAGGGAGTTCGAACACTGAAGCTTTCTTT
cdr3_aa: CASSLRTGSSNTEAFF

v_call: TRBV11-1
j_call: TRBJ1-2
d_call: NA
clone_size: once
cdr3_nt: TGTGCCAGCAGCCCTGAGGGCCTTTCCGGCCACACCTTC
cdr3_aa: CASSPEGLSGHTF

v_call: TRBV2
j_call: TRBJ2-7
d_call: NA
clone_size: NA
cdr3_nt: TGTGCCAGCAGTTCAGGGATCCCGTCCTACGAGCAGTACTTC
cdr3_aa: CASSSGIPSYEQYF

v_call: TRBV7-2
j_call: TRBJ1-2
d_call: NA
clone_size: few
cdr3_nt: TGTGCCAGCAGCTCTTATACAGGGGGCTACACCTTC
cdr3_aa: CASSSYTGGYTF